A single sample gave rise to the 10 T cell receptor beta chains below, sequenced in a study of T cells in Graves' hyperthyroidism and ophthalmopathy. Regions amplified from RNA transcripts were the TCR beta CDR3 regions. TCR CDR3 regions were first amplified by RT-PCR with HTBI primers. TCRdb passed the multiplex PCR reads through MiXCR, listing each CDR3 protein once. There are about 350,000 distinct CDR3 sequences in the sample; approximately 13% occur only once, and around 23% lies in the top ten. The sample was blood. All receptors derive from a woman aged 30 to 39 with Graves' hyperthyroidism.

The table lists this clonotype with a few counts. CDR3 residues: CASRWGGRVNEQFF. The DNA for the CDR3 is TGTGCCAGCAGGTGGGGAGGGAGGGTGAATGAGCAGTTCTTC. The chain carries TRBV6-2 or TRBV6-3 and TRBJ2-1; 7 bases map to TRBD2. Germline loops: CDR1 MNHEY, CDR2 SVGEGT. CDR3 length: 14 residues. V was pared by 6 bases and J by 7 bases, with 9 bases of the junction left unmatched.

This clonotype was picked up many times. The CDR3 DNA follows: TGTGCCAGCAGTTTGGCGGCCAGCCTGTATAGCAATCAGCCCCAGCATTTT. The encoded protein is CASSLAASLYSNQPQHF. The rearrangement joins TRBV28 to TRBJ1-5; the D is unclear. The CDR3 contains 17 residues. CDR1 and CDR2 from the germline V gene are MDHEN and SYDVKM. Trimming shortened V by 3 bases and J by 0 bases, and 15 bases separated the two germline ends.

This chain links TRBV11-2 with TRBJ2-5; D is perhaps TRBD1 (6 bases). Germline CDR1 is SGHAT and CDR2 is FQNNGV. CDR3 length: 15 residues. Trimming took 3 bases from V and 5 from J, leaving 16 bases between them. CDR3 DNA sequence: TGTGCCAGCAGCTTGGACAGCCTGTCGGGGGAGACCCAGTACTTC. Its protein is CASSLDSLSGETQYF.

This clonotype was counted ten times or more. The V gene is TRBV9, the J gene TRBJ2-7; 7 bases are shared with TRBD2. With V trimmed by 0 bases and J by 5 bases, 5 bases remained unmatched. Germline lookup yields CDR1 SGDLS and CDR2 YYNGEE. The CDR3 consists of 14 residues. The chain's CDR3 is CASSVGAGRDEQYF. The DNA of the CDR3 is TGTGCCAGCAGCGTAGGGGCAGGGAGGGACGAGCAGTACTTC. Combining the CDR3 with reference TRBV9 and TRBJ2-7 gives the whole variable domain DSGVTQTPKHLITATGQRVTLRCSPRSGDLSVYWYQQSLDQGLQFLIQYYNGEERAKGNILERFSAQQFPDLHSELNLSSLELGDSALYFCASSVGAGRDEQYFGPGTRLTVT.

V gene TRBV20-1 combines with J gene TRBJ1-4; D is perhaps TRBD1 (5 bases). Germline loops: CDR1 DFQATT, CDR2 SNEGSKA (reference sequence). V shed 6 bases and J shed 4 bases, with 18 bases lying between them. The CDR3 contains 15 residues. CDR3 loop: CSARRATAFNEKLFF. As DNA, the CDR3 is TGCAGTGCGAGAAGGGCGACAGCGTTTAATGAAAAACTGTTTTTT.

The V gene is TRBV5-6, the J gene TRBJ2-7; D unclear. Trimming took off 1 base at V and 6 bases at J, with 8 bases between the two ends. The germline gives CDR1 SGHDT, CDR2 YYEEEE. CDR3 length: 12 residues. The CDR3 protein is CASSLRTVEQYF. CDR3 sequence (DNA): TGTGCCAGCAGCTTGAGAACAGTCGAGCAGTACTTC.

This clonotype was recorded at least ten times. The rearrangement uses TRBV28 and TRBJ2-1; D unclear. Trimming cost V 6 bases and J 7 bases, with 10 bases left between them. Germline V CDR1 and CDR2: MDHEN, SYDVKM. The CDR3 totals 12 residues. The CDR3 is CASSPKRNEQFF. The DNA of the CDR3 is TGTGCCAGCAGCCCCAAGAGGAATGAGCAGTTCTTC.

This clonotype showed up many times. This sequence joins TRBV2 and TRBJ2-7, with 12 bases matching TRBD2. The germline V gene encodes CDR1 SNHLY and CDR2 FYNNEI. There are 15 residues in the CDR3. V lost 4 bases, J lost 3 bases, and 4 bases stayed unmatched. CDR3 coding DNA: TGTGCCAGCAGTGGAGGACTAGCGGGACTCTACGAGCAGTACTTC. It translates to CASSGGLAGLYEQYF.

This rearrangement joins TRBV19 to TRBJ1-5; perhaps TRBD1 as D (6 bases). Trimming removed 8 bases from V and 11 bases from J, with 25 bases in between. Germline values: CDR1 LNHDA, CDR2 SQIVND (reference sequence). CDR3 length: 15 residues. CDR3 sequence reads: CASFGGGFGVGSQHF. Here the CDR3 DNA reads TGTGCCAGTTTCGGGGGGGGCTTTGGAGTCGGATCCCAGCATTTT. Variable domain in full (rest from reference TRBV19 and TRBJ1-5): DGGITQSPKYLFRKEGQNVTLSCEQNLNHDAMYWYRQDPGQGLRLIYYSQIVNDFQKGDIAEGYSVSREKKESFPLTVTSAQKNPTAFYLCASFGGGFGVGSQHFGDGTRLSIL.

Ten or more counts support this clonotype. The rearrangement joins TRBV20-1 to TRBJ2-1, with D maybe TRBD1 (6 bases). Trimming stripped 4 bases from V and 9 bases from J, with 22 bases between. Germline V gene lookup returns CDR1 DFQATT and CDR2 SNEGSKA (reference sequence). This CDR3 is built from 15 residues. CDR3 region: CSATLPHRTGIEQFF. CDR3 DNA: TGCAGTGCTACCTTGCCTCACCGTACAGGGATTGAGCAGTTCTTC.